The rows below give T cell receptor beta chains drawn from one sample of a study of T cell responses to AZD1222 COVID-19 vaccine. Only in-frame clones appear in the TCRdb table, and some are missing; sequencing was by immunoSEQ multiplex PCR. This sample has 100,000 to 150,000 clones, with more than 70% found just once. The sample was peripheral blood, taken on day 0 of AZD1222 vaccination. All receptors come from an adult in good health. Both conserved end residues are part of each CDR3. The D gene is left open where the match is weak. Only some rows state a clone size, as once, few, many or a class for expanded clones.

V	J	D	size	CDR3	DNA
TRBV3-1/TRBV3-2	TRBJ2-2	NA	NA	CASSLLTGELFF	TGTGCCAGCAGCCTCCTCACCGGGGAGCTGTTTTTT
TRBV6-5	TRBJ2-5	TRBD2	NA	CASSHEASGVETQYF	TGTGCCAGCAGCCACGAGGCTAGCGGGGTGGAGACCCAGTACTTC
TRBV24-1	TRBJ2-2	NA	NA	CATSHAPDIGTGELFF	TGTGCCACCAGCCACGCTCCAGACATAGGCACCGGGGAGCTGTTTTTT
TRBV9	TRBJ2-1	NA	NA	CASSLSLNEQFF	TGTGCCAGCAGCCTTAGCCTCAATGAGCAGTTCTTC
TRBV4-1	TRBJ1-1	NA	NA	CASSQDRGPRNTEAFF	TGCGCCAGCAGCCAAGACCGGGGACCGCGCAACACTGAAGCTTTCTTT
TRBV9	TRBJ2-7	TRBD2	NA	CASSVAAGGPYEQYF	TGTGCCAGCAGCGTAGCCGCGGGAGGGCCCTACGAGCAGTACTTC
TRBV6-5	TRBJ2-7	TRBD1	NA	CASSSTGAGEQYF	TGTGCCAGCAGTTCCACAGGGGCGGGCGAGCAGTACTTC
TRBV5-1	TRBJ2-3	NA	NA	CASSLEVTDTQYF	TGCGCCAGCAGCTTGGAAGTAACAGATACGCAGTATTTT
TRBV11-2	TRBJ1-2	NA	NA	CASSRGGRRGYYGYTF	TGTGCCAGCAGCAGGGGCGGGCGAAGAGGATACTATGGCTACACCTTC
TRBV4-2	TRBJ1-2	NA	once	CASSQDKGSYGYTF	TGTGCCAGCAGCCAAGATAAGGGAAGCTATGGCTACACCTTC
TRBV7-2	TRBJ2-1	NA	few	CASSLHQRVYNEQFF	TGTGCCAGCAGCCTTCACCAGAGGGTCTACAATGAGCAGTTCTTC
TRBV19	TRBJ2-3	TRBD1	NA	CASGDRSTDTQYF	TGTGCCAGCGGGGACAGGTCCACAGATACGCAGTATTTT
TRBV2	TRBJ1-4	TRBD1	NA	CASSPRQGTGEKLFF	TGTGCCAGCAGTCCTAGACAGGGGACGGGTGAAAAACTGTTTTTT
TRBV5-4	TRBJ2-5	TRBD2	NA	CASSSGLAAYQETQYF	TGTGCCAGCAGCTCTGGACTAGCGGCCTACCAAGAGACCCAGTACTTC
TRBV19	TRBJ2-1	NA	few	CASSSGPVPYNEQFF	TGTGCCAGTAGTTCAGGACCGGTCCCCTACAATGAGCAGTTCTTC
TRBV19	TRBJ2-6	NA	NA	CASSWTPSGGANVLTF	TGTGCCAGTAGTTGGACCCCTTCGGGTGGGGCCAACGTCCTGACTTTC
TRBV7-2	TRBJ1-2	NA	few	CASSPDRQSYGYTF	TGTGCCAGCAGCCCGGACAGACAGAGCTATGGCTACACCTTC
TRBV27	TRBJ2-5	NA	NA	CASSYSPGEQETQYF	TGTGCCAGCAGTTACTCCCCCGGGGAGCAAGAGACCCAGTACTTC
TRBV10-3	TRBJ2-7	TRBD2	NA	CAISDSGGAYEQYF	TGTGCCATCAGTGATAGCGGGGGGGCCTACGAGCAGTACTTC
TRBV28	TRBJ1-5	TRBD1	NA	CASKLRVWDREGQPQHF	TGTGCCAGCAAGTTGAGGGTTTGGGACAGGGAGGGACAGCCCCAGCATTTT
TRBV11-1	TRBJ1-1	TRBD1	NA	CASSLGDRGTEAFF	TGTGCCAGCAGCTTAGGGGACAGGGGAACTGAAGCTTTCTTT
TRBV7-9	TRBJ2-5	NA	NA	CASSLAGSGGAETQYF	TGTGCCAGCAGCTTAGCTGGTAGCGGAGGGGCAGAGACCCAGTACTTC
TRBV5-1	TRBJ1-5	NA	NA	CASSLSSNQPQHF	TGCGCCAGCAGCTTATCTAGCAATCAGCCCCAGCATTTT
TRBV6-5	TRBJ1-3	TRBD1	NA	CASGLQGSSGNTIYF	TGTGCCAGCGGACTACAGGGGAGCTCTGGAAACACCATATATTTT
TRBV7-3	TRBJ1-2	NA	NA	CASSLGIRGLNYGYTF	TGTGCCAGCAGCTTAGGGATAAGGGGTTTGAACTATGGCTACACCTTC
TRBV3-1/TRBV3-2	TRBJ2-1	NA	NA	CASSQVQDSYNEQFF	TGTGCCAGCAGCCAAGTCCAGGATTCCTACAATGAGCAGTTCTTC
TRBV5-1	TRBJ1-1	NA	NA	CASSLVGDTEAFF	TGCGCCAGCAGCTTGGTCGGGGACACTGAAGCTTTCTTT
TRBV30	TRBJ2-1	NA	NA	CGSANSYNEQFF	TGTGGGAGCGCAAACTCCTACAATGAGCAGTTCTTC
TRBV9	TRBJ2-1	NA	NA	CASSVVGGEPYNEQFF	TGTGCCAGCAGCGTAGTCGGGGGTGAGCCCTACAATGAGCAGTTCTTC
TRBV5-1	TRBJ1-1	NA	NA	CASSLEGGDTEAFF	TGCGCCAGCAGCTTGGAAGGGGGTGACACTGAAGCTTTCTTT
TRBV7-2	TRBJ2-3	NA	NA	CASSFWGRGDTQYF	TGTGCCAGCAGCTTCTGGGGACGGGGAGATACGCAGTATTTT
TRBV19	TRBJ1-5	NA	NA	CASSVDRNQPQHF	TGTGCCAGTAGTGTTGACAGGAATCAGCCCCAGCATTTT
TRBV7-8	TRBJ2-7	NA	NA	CASSEGLLENEQYF	TGTGCCAGCAGCGAGGGACTGTTGGAGAACGAGCAGTACTTC
TRBV28	TRBJ1-2	NA	few	CASSLPPAYGYTF	TGTGCCAGCAGTTTACCCCCGGCATATGGCTACACCTTC
TRBV19	TRBJ1-5	NA	few	CASNPDRWNQPQHF	TGTGCCAGTAACCCAGACAGGTGGAATCAGCCCCAGCATTTT
TRBV5-5	TRBJ2-7	NA	NA	CASSARDPYEQYF	TGTGCCAGCAGCGCCCGGGACCCCTACGAGCAGTACTTC
TRBV7-9	TRBJ2-4	NA	NA	CASSRDPENIQYF	TGTGCCAGCAGCCGGGACCCAGAAAACATTCAGTACTTC
TRBV5-6	TRBJ2-1	TRBD2	NA	CASSPARTSGSIGEQFF	TGTGCCAGCAGCCCCGCTCGGACTAGCGGGAGCATCGGTGAGCAGTTCTTC
TRBV18	TRBJ2-7	NA	NA	CASSRYTRNSYEQYF	TGTGCCAGCTCACGCTACACCCGCAACTCCTACGAGCAGTACTTC
TRBV4-2	TRBJ2-7	NA	NA	CASSQAALASYEQYF	TGTGCCAGCAGCCAAGCGGCCCTAGCTTCCTACGAGCAGTACTTC
TRBV5-1	TRBJ1-1	NA	NA	CASSLSGGVGAEAFF	TGCGCCAGCAGCTTGTCCGGCGGGGTCGGAGCTGAAGCTTTCTTT
TRBV5-1	TRBJ2-1	NA	NA	CASSLQGSYNEQFF	TGCGCCAGCAGCCTACAGGGTTCCTACAATGAGCAGTTCTTC
TRBV2	TRBJ2-1	TRBD2	NA	CASSSLAGGYNEQFF	TGTGCCAGCAGTAGCCTAGCGGGAGGATACAATGAGCAGTTCTTC
TRBV11-2	TRBJ1-2	NA	NA	CASGPGGALSGYTF	TGTGCCAGCGGCCCAGGTGGCGCCCTGAGCGGCTACACCTTC
TRBV3-1/TRBV3-2	TRBJ1-1	NA	few	CASSQAAVGRDTEAFF	TGTGCCAGCAGCCAAGCCGCGGTCGGGAGGGACACTGAAGCTTTCTTT
TRBV5-1	TRBJ2-7	NA	NA	CASSLGTTGFDEQYF	TGCGCCAGCAGCTTGGGAACCACAGGGTTCGACGAGCAGTACTTC
TRBV2	TRBJ2-1	TRBD2	NA	CASSDGLAGVNEQFF	TGTGCCAGCAGTGATGGACTAGCGGGAGTGAATGAGCAGTTCTTC
TRBV29-1	TRBJ2-2	TRBD1	NA	CSGRQGGTGELFF	TGCAGCGGTCGACAGGGGGGCACCGGGGAGCTGTTTTTT
TRBV21-1	TRBJ1-2	NA	NA	CASSKEAGCYTF	TGTGCCAGCAGCAAAGAGGCGGGATGCTACACCTTC
TRBV18	TRBJ1-2	NA	few	CASSPLGEPPLDGYTF	TGTGCCAGCTCACCATTAGGGGAACCACCACTCGATGGCTACACCTTC
TRBV5-4	TRBJ1-1	TRBD1	few	CASRPPDRDTEAFF	TGTGCCAGCAGACCCCCGGACAGGGACACTGAAGCTTTCTTT
TRBV5-8	TRBJ2-3	NA	NA	CASSLEGVSTDTQYF	TGTGCCAGCAGCTTGGAGGGGGTTAGCACAGATACGCAGTATTTT
TRBV28	TRBJ2-1	NA	NA	CASNLARSSYNEQFF	TGTGCCAGCAACTTAGCGCGGAGCTCCTACAATGAGCAGTTCTTC
TRBV4-3	TRBJ1-2	NA	NA	CASSRDRFDYGYTF	TGCGCCAGCAGCCGAGACAGGTTTGACTATGGCTACACCTTC
TRBV29-1	TRBJ1-2	TRBD1	once	CSVEGTGSGYTF	TGCAGCGTTGAAGGGACAGGTAGTGGCTACACCTTC
TRBV4-1	TRBJ2-3	NA	NA	CASSLSTDTQYF	TGCGCCAGCAGCCTGTCCACAGATACGCAGTATTTT
TRBV28	TRBJ2-5	TRBD2	NA	CASSFLAGGAETQYF	TGTGCCAGCAGTTTCCTAGCGGGAGGTGCAGAGACCCAGTACTTC
TRBV3-1/TRBV3-2	TRBJ2-3	NA	NA	CASSLGGPSTDTQYF	TGTGCCAGCAGCCTGGGGGGCCCTAGCACAGATACGCAGTATTTT